This TCR beta chain was captured in a study of blood T cells in healthy people across ages. The CDR3 is 15 residues long. Germline trimming cut 6 bases from V and 5 bases from J; bases unmatched to any gene: 11. A few counts support this clonotype. No antigen is known for it. For the second PCR, which ran for roughly 6 to 12 cycles, a sample-barcoded 5' primer and a J-beta primer mix were used. Tags on each cDNA molecule came from a template-switch adaptor with 12 random nucleotides. TCRdb reanalysed the 5' RACE reads using MiXCR and keeps one entry per CDR3 protein. The sample lists about 680,000 distinct CDR3 sequences, approximately 49% seen once, with about 32% in the top ten. Donors were systemically healthy Caucasian individuals from Russia aged roughly 6 to 100 years. Study-wide results and caveats: Naive T cell percentage and TCR beta diversity correlated strongly.

Specimen: blood. This receptor was identified in a woman aged 55-69 years in good health. The chain couples TRBV12-3 or TRBV12-4 to TRBJ2-5; 8 positions agree with TRBD2. The CDR3 nucleotides are TGTGCCAGCAGCCCCCCTAGCGGGTTGGGGGAGACCCAGTACTTC. It specifies CASSPPSGLGETQYF.